This TCR beta chain was documented in a study of identical twins. Germline V gene sequence: CDR1 SNHLY, CDR2 FYNNEI. The CDR3 consists of 15 residues. Study-wide points: Out-of-frame sharing of TCR alpha in monozygotic twins was underestimated by models.

Turning to this clonotype: The target antigen is unknown. The junction departs from the called germline gene at one end, perhaps through a read error.

In TCRdb, the 5' RACE reads were re-called with MiXCR into one record per CDR3 protein. The sample lists 1.5 million to 2 million distinct CDR3 sequences, more than 30% occurring once. The rearrangement joins TRBV2 to TRBJ1-2; 11 bases agree with TRBD1. What was sequenced was cord blood. This TCR was sampled from a newborn girl in good health. CDR3 amino acids: CASNSGTGGFYGCTF. Here the CDR3 DNA reads TGTGCCAGCAACTCTGGGACAGGGGGTTTTTATGGCTGCACCTTC.